This T cell receptor (beta chain) was recorded in a study of control samples from healthy donors and cancer patients. Generated by immunoSEQ multiplex PCR, the TCRdb table keeps only in-frame clones and is missing some. The sample has 120,000 to 150,000 clones; about 91% are singletons. The TCR comes from a man aged 25-45 years in good health. Sequences were obtained from blood.

DNA of the CDR3: TGTGCTAGTGGTTTGGCGGACTGGACCGGGGAGCTGTTTTTT. Translated: CASGLADWTGELFF. The rearrangement joins TRBV12-5 to TRBJ2-2, with TRBD2 as a possible D gene (5 bases). Germline V gives CDR1 LGHNT, CDR2 FRNRAP. The V end was cut by 1 base, the J end by 5 bases, with 8 bases between. The CDR3 extends over 14 amino acids.